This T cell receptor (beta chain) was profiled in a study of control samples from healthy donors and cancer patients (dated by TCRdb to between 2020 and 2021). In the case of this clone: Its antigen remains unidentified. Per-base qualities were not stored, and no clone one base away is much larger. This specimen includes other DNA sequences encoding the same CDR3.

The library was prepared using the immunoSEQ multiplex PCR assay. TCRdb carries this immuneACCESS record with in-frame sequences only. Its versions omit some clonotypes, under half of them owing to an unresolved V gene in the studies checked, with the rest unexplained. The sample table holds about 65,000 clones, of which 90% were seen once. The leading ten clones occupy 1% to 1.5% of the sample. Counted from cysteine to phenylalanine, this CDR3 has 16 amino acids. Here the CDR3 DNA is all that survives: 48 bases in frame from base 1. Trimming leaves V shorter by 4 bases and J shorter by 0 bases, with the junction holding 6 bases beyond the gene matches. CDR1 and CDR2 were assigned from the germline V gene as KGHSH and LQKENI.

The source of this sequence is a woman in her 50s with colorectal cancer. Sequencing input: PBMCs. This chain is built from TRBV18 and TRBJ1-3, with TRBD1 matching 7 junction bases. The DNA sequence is TGTGCCAGCTCACTAGGGACAGCGGACTCTGGAAACACCATATATTTT. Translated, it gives CASSLGTADSGNTIYF. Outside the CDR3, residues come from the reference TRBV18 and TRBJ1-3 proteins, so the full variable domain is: NAGVMQNPRHLVRRRGQEARLRCSPMKGHSHVYWYRQLPEEGLKFMVYLQKENIIDESGMPKERFSAEFPKEGPSILRIQQVVRGDSAAYFCASSLGTADSGNTIYFGEGSWLTVV.